The clone carrying this T cell receptor beta chain was detected only a few times. The target antigen is unknown. Thyroid surgery was performed in patients who had received no treatment beforehand. This CDR3 has 12 amino acids. Germline CDR1 is LGHNA and CDR2 is YNFKEQ. Trimming at V came to 11 bases and at J to 10 bases, leaving 8 bases not matched to a gene. In the original analysis: Clinicopathological groups supplied CDR3 differences that were used to build a distant-metastasis classifier for papillary thyroid cancer. Through MiXCR, TCRdb re-clonotyped the PCR reads. The V and J calls were not made by the authors but by TCRdb's processing. The sample lists fewer than 40,000 clones, around a third occurring once. These data originate in a study of metastatic and nonmetastatic thyroid tumors. Across the study: From malignant and benign thyroid patients, repertoires in blood and in tumor or nodule tissue were compared.

Study outcomes and limitations: Within blood and tumor, benign nodules reportedly had significantly lower TCR beta diversity than malignant thyroid tumors did.

Source material: tumor tissue. This clonotype was obtained from a female donor with papillary thyroid cancer or a benign thyroid nodule (not recorded which). Some clones in this sample may be carry-over from other donors' samples. The rearrangement joins TRBV4-2 to TRBJ2-2, with 9 bases matching TRBD2. The CDR3 loop reads CAAGGGSEELFF. CDR3 bases: TGTGCCGCGGGGGGGGGAAGTGAGGAGCTGTTTTTT.